Following are 21 T cell receptor beta chains from one sample sequenced in a study of T cell responses to AZD1222 COVID-19 vaccine. Sequencing was performed with immunoSEQ multiplex PCR; in TCRdb, only in-frame clones are kept and a portion is missing. Altogether 50,000 to 70,000 clones are present, around 85% being singletons, with the ten largest covering under 25%. Sequences were derived from peripheral blood, sampled on day 0 of MenACWY control vaccination. The receptor set was obtained from an adult in good health.

This sequence joins TRBV28 and TRBJ2-7; D may be TRBD1 or TRBD2 (5 bases each). The germline V gene has CDR1 MDHEN and CDR2 SYDVKM. This CDR3 is 14 amino acids long. Trimming removed 7 bases from V and 2 bases from J, with 15 bases in between. The chain's CDR3 is CASTTPGDPYEQYF. The CDR3 nucleotides are TGTGCCAGCACCACCCCCGGGGACCCCTACGAGCAGTACTTC.

V is TRBV20-1 and J is TRBJ2-7; D unclear. The germline gives CDR1 DFQATT, CDR2 SNEGSKA (reference sequence). This CDR3 region has 11 residues. The V end lost 2 bases, the J end lost 5 bases, and 7 bases lay between the germline ends. The CDR3 protein is CSARRSHEQYF. In nucleotides, the CDR3 is TGCAGTGCTAGAAGGAGCCACGAGCAGTACTTC.

The chain joins TRBV5-4 to TRBJ2-7; the D is unclear. V gave up 2 bases and J gave up 4 bases, with 4 bases separating them. CDR3 length: 11 amino acids. Germline V gene sequence: CDR1 SGHNT, CDR2 YYREEE (reference sequence). For the CDR3, the DNA is TGTGCCAGCAGCTTCGGATACGAGCAGTACTTC. This codes for CASSFGYEQYF.

The chain has TRBV6-2 or TRBV6-3 and TRBJ2-6; no reliable D call. The CDR3 is made up of 15 amino acids. Between the trimmed V and J ends, which lost 6 bases and 0 bases, there was a span of 9 bases. Germline assignment: CDR1 MNHEY and CDR2 SVGEGT. The CDR3 nucleotides are TGTGCCAGCAGCCGTGGTGACTCTGGGGCCAACGTCCTGACTTTC. This gives the protein CASSRGDSGANVLTF.

The V and J genes are TRBV5-1 and TRBJ2-7, with 10 bases identical to TRBD2. CDR3 length: 17 residues. V dropped 2 bases and J dropped 0; count of bases not matched to a gene: 8. Germline V gene data show CDR1 as SGHRS and CDR2 as YFSETQ. The chain's CDR3 is CASSFYPGTSVSYEQYF. CDR3 coding DNA: TGCGCCAGCAGCTTTTATCCTGGGACTAGCGTCTCCTACGAGCAGTACTTC.

CDR3 coding DNA: TGTGCCAGCAGCTTAGGTACAGGGATATACGAGCAGTACTTC. Amino acids: CASSLGTGIYEQYF. The chain has TRBV7-2 and TRBJ2-7, with a weak D call TRBD1 (6 bases). V gave up 1 base and J gave up 4 bases, with 11 bases separating them. The CDR3 loop spans 14 amino acids. Germline loops: CDR1 SGHTA, CDR2 FQGNSA.

The chain recombines TRBV27 with TRBJ1-2; a weak D match, TRBD1 (5 bases). Trimming took off 6 bases at V and 7 bases at J, with 21 bases between the two ends. CDR1 and CDR2 (germline): MNHEY, SMNVEV (reference sequence). The CDR3 covers 15 residues. Here the CDR3 reads CASSPTREPGFGYTF. In DNA, the CDR3 is TGTGCCAGCAGCCCGACCAGGGAGCCGGGCTTTGGCTACACCTTC.

The genes are TRBV18 and TRBJ1-5; TRBD1 might be the D (5 bases). Germline assignment: CDR1 KGHSH and CDR2 LQKENI. The CDR3 has 15 amino acids. The V gene lost 2 bases and the J gene lost 6 bases, with 14 bases spanning the gap. CDR3 DNA sequence: TGTGCCAGCTCACCAAGTTCAACAGGACCTCAGCCCCAGCATTTT. Amino acid sequence: CASSPSSTGPQPQHF.

The chain joins TRBV14 to TRBJ2-1; the match to TRBD2 covers 7 bases. The CDR3 length is 14 residues. Germline CDR1 SGHDN, CDR2 FVKESK. V was pared by 0 bases and J by 8 bases, with 4 bases of the junction left unmatched. CDR3 sequence: CASSQDGREDEQFF. As DNA, the CDR3 is TGTGCCAGCAGCCAAGATGGGAGGGAGGATGAGCAGTTCTTC.

This chain joins TRBV9 and TRBJ2-2, with D perhaps matching TRBD2 (5 bases). Trimming left V 5 bases short and J 7 bases short, with 18 bases between. The CDR3 runs to 15 residues. Germline CDR1 SGDLS, CDR2 YYNGEE. In DNA, the CDR3 is TGTGCCAGCAGTGCTGAGGGCCTCTCGTACGGGGAGCTGTTTTTT. Translating it yields CASSAEGLSYGELFF.

The chain has TRBV28 and TRBJ1-2; D unclear. The V gene lost 5 bases and the J gene lost 7 bases, with 11 bases spanning the gap. Germline-derived CDR1 and CDR2 are MDHEN and SYDVKM. The CDR3 length is 12 residues. The CDR3 region has the DNA TGTGCCAGCAGTCCCACCTTAGGTGGCTACACCTTC. Its protein is CASSPTLGGYTF.

This rearrangement joins TRBV28 to TRBJ2-7; no definite D call. This CDR3 spans 12 amino acids. Trimming stripped 3 bases from V and 3 bases from J, with 6 bases between. Germline V gene lookup returns CDR1 MDHEN and CDR2 SYDVKM. The CDR3 coding sequence is TGTGCCAGCAGTTTCTTGGGCTACGAGCAGTACTTC. This gives the protein CASSFLGYEQYF.

The rearrangement links TRBV7-8 to TRBJ1-1, with D hard to call. The ends were cut back, 5 bases at V and 4 bases at J, with 14 bases in the middle. The CDR3 sequence is 14 residues long. Germline V gene data show CDR1 as SGHVS and CDR2 as FQNEAQ. The CDR3 here is CASSPPGLGTEAFF. CDR3 DNA sequence: TGTGCCAGCAGCCCTCCGGGGTTGGGCACTGAAGCTTTCTTT.

The sample holds a few counts of this clone. The rearrangement joins TRBV5-4 to TRBJ1-2; 7 bases match TRBD1. Unmatched junction bases numbered 5, after V lost 4 bases and J lost 2 bases. This CDR3 contains 14 residues. Germline CDR1 is SGHNT and CDR2 is YYREEE (reference sequence). CDR3 loop: CASSDTGQNYGYTF. For the CDR3, the DNA is TGTGCCAGCAGCGATACGGGACAGAACTATGGCTACACCTTC. The complete variable domain, with remaining parts taken from reference TRBV5-4 and TRBJ1-2, reads ETGVTQSPTHLIKTRGQQVTLRCSSQSGHNTVSWYQQALGQGPQFIFQYYREEENGRGNFPPRFSGLQFPNYSSELNVNALELDDSALYLCASSDTGQNYGYTFGSGTRLTVV.

The chain recombines TRBV11-2 with TRBJ2-1; 13 nucleotides match TRBD2. CDR3 length: 16 residues. V dropped 5 bases and J dropped 10; count of bases not matched to a gene: 11. Germline V gene lookup returns CDR1 SGHAT and CDR2 FQNNGV. The CDR3 here is CASSRRTSGSSFEQFF. The CDR3 bases are TGTGCCAGCAGCCGACGGACTAGCGGGAGTTCGTTCGAGCAGTTCTTC. Supplemented by reference TRBV11-2 and TRBJ2-1, the full variable domain reads EAGVAQSPRYKIIEKRQSVAFWCNPISGHATLYWYQQILGQGPKLLIQFQNNGVVDDSQLPKDRFSAERLKGVDSTLKIQPAKLEDSAVYLCASSRRTSGSSFEQFFGPGTRLTVL.

This rearrangement joins TRBV7-2 to TRBJ1-2, with 7 positions matching TRBD1. Germline V CDR1 and CDR2: SGHTA, FQGNSA. V was clipped by 5 bases and J by 6 bases; unmatched bases: 21. The CDR3 is 18 residues long. CDR3 nucleotide sequence: TGTGCCAGCAGCCTGGGTGGGACAGCCACCCCGCGGGGGAATGGCTACACCTTC. This sequence encodes CASSLGGTATPRGNGYTF. The full variable domain, rest sourced from reference TRBV7-2 and TRBJ1-2, is GAGVSQSPSNKVTEKGKDVELRCDPISGHTALYWYRQSLGQGLEFLIYFQGNSAPDKSGLPSDRFSAERTGGSVSTLTIQRTQQEDSAVYLCASSLGGTATPRGNGYTFGSGTRLTVV.

The chain has TRBV29-1 and TRBJ1-3; the D gene is possibly TRBD1 (6 bases). Trimming left V 4 bases short and J 3 bases short, with 10 bases between. This CDR3 contains 13 residues. CDR1 and CDR2 (germline): SQVTM, ANQGSEA. CDR3 coding DNA: TGCAGCGTTGGAACAGGGCTTGGAAACACCATATATTTT. Translation: CSVGTGLGNTIYF.

The chain carries TRBV6-2 or TRBV6-3 and TRBJ1-1; no clear D gene. The CDR3 loop spans 13 amino acids. Germline-derived CDR1 and CDR2 are MNHEY and SVGEGT. V dropped 5 bases and J dropped 0 bases, with 7 bases sitting between them. CDR3 nucleotide sequence: TGTGCCAGCAGTCGCCGTGTGAACACTGAAGCTTTCTTT. Its translation is CASSRRVNTEAFF.

The V and J genes are TRBV19 and TRBJ2-1; no reliable D call. With 6 bases removed from V and 5 bases from J, the gap between germline ends came to 14 bases. CDR3 length equals 14 residues. The germline V gene has CDR1 LNHDA and CDR2 SQIVND (reference sequence). The CDR3 here is CASRPRLENNEQFF. The CDR3 bases are TGTGCCAGTAGACCCCGGCTCGAAAACAATGAGCAGTTCTTC.

This chain joins TRBV3-1 (or the pseudogene TRBV3-2) and TRBJ1-4; TRBD1 aligns across 9 bases. This CDR3 comprises 16 residues. Germline V lookup: CDR1 LGHDT, CDR2 YNNKEL (reference sequence). V trimming: 1 base; J trimming: 8 bases; junction bases outside the gene matches: 8. CDR3 in DNA: TGTGCCAGCAGCCAAGCCGCACAGGGGGCTGGAGAAAAACTGTTTTTT. Its protein is CASSQAAQGAGEKLFF.

The CDR3 loop reads CASSPQRRLNTGELFF. The CDR3 coding sequence is TGTGCCAGTAGTCCCCAGCGGAGATTAAACACCGGGGAGCTGTTTTTT. V is TRBV19 and J is TRBJ2-2, with D perhaps matching TRBD2 (5 bases). V lost 5 bases to trimming and J lost 2 bases, with 15 bases between them. Germline V lookup: CDR1 LNHDA, CDR2 SQIVND (reference sequence). This CDR3 is built from 16 residues.